This TCR beta chain was documented in a study of cytomegalovirus exposure and HLA in healthy donors (dated by TCRdb to about 2017). Looking at the study overall: An earlier analysis of 587 of the donors reported about 280 Gb of sequence data and around 110 million unique TCR beta sequences obtained from roughly 180 million T cells. All discovery cohort repertoires had been generated using a single sequencing platform. Of the approximately 400 genotyped donors, approximately 82% fell in the genetic ancestry cluster associated with self-reported Caucasian donors. An earlier analysis of several hundred of the donors used high-throughput TCR beta sequencing to judge whether each TCR beta V gene segment behaved as functional or pseudogenic. Class I and class II HLA loci were covered by the typing at four-digit resolution. The study was designed to test whether signatures of past pathogen exposure could be identified by cataloging public T cell receptors. The study used immunosequencing to profile the T cell repertoires of several hundred subjects and linked those repertoires to cytomegalovirus serostatus. An early release that covered around 590 HLA-typed donors contained around 300 gigabases of sequencing data and 65 million to 100 million unique TCR sequences. A later analysis re-examined previously published TCR beta repertoires from more than 650 donors and added high-resolution HLA genotyping to investigate patterns of TCR occurrence. High-throughput TCR immunosequencing, statistical association of individual TCRs with disease status, and machine learning were combined to predict cytomegalovirus infection status. Typing coverage differed by locus: A, B, C, DRB1 and DQB1 were typed in roughly 620-630 donors, DQA1 in around 500, DPA1 in approximately 610, and DPB1 in 400 to 490. Roughly 5 DR-DQ haplotypes were treated as single units for association and clustering because of strong linkage in the cohort. Donor age, sex, ethnicity and CMV serostatus were collected together with the repertoire data. In the later analysis, no new phenotypic data were used to find candidate immune exposures; instead, reliance was placed on TCR beta sequences and their occurrence across donors. A later genetic analysis used genome-wide SNP genotypes for about 65% of the 666 donors, treating that subset as a discovery cohort. On average, roughly 250,000 unique TCR beta nucleotide sequences were sequenced per donor among a few hundred genotyped donors of the cohort, with roughly 20% of those sequences being non-productive. A separate validation cohort of roughly 110 different subjects was used in addition to the roughly 670-subject first cohort.

Counted from cysteine to phenylalanine, this CDR3 has 15 amino acids. This entry keeps only the CDR3 DNA: 45 bases, framed from base 1. CDR1 and CDR2, per the germline V gene (reference sequence), are LNHDA and SQIVND. Relative to germline, V is 7 bases shorter and J is 2 bases shorter, with 17 bases between their ends. As concerns this clone: Its antigen has not been determined. Base qualities are not recorded, but no much larger clone differs from it by a single base.

The cohort was made up of hundreds of healthy bone marrow donors. At the time of sampling, all cohort members were nominally healthy, though unrecorded immune exposures were likely present. The donor tested CMV seropositive and was one of the 289 seropositive cohort members. Every donor gave a peripheral blood sample, and the peripheral blood mononuclear cells from that sample were used for TCR beta sequencing. Genomic DNA extraction from the blood cell samples was performed with the Qiagen DNeasy Blood Extraction Kit. Study-level results and caveats: A further reported finding was that TCR beta sequences accurately predicted the HLA-A and HLA-B alleles for most subjects in the first cohort. The classifier was reported to diagnose cytomegalovirus status with high specificity and sensitivity in both the original cohort and the validation cohort. In a later genetic analysis, a missense DCLRE1C variant was associated with V-gene and J-gene trimming of TCR beta chains, and the association was replicated in an independent cohort. The study gave a list of roughly 150 TCR beta chains associated with cytomegalovirus. In an earlier analysis of approximately 600 of the donors, most TCR beta V segments were observed in productive rearrangements about 87% or about 30% of the time, broadly matching IMGT annotations. In vitro tests confirmed that three of the cytomegalovirus-associated TCR beta chains recognize cytomegalovirus antigens. Linkage disequilibrium might explain the correlated functional status among segregating V segments, but an unknown experimental factor could not be excluded. According to a later genetic analysis, donors in an Asian-associated ancestry cluster had fewer N-insertions in productive TCRs than the approximately 630-donor mean. When HLA alleles, especially DR and DQ, strongly co-occurred, TCR associations were difficult to assign to individual alleles. According to a later analysis, most CMV-associated TCR beta chains appeared to be HLA-restricted, and the HLA associations seemed to be driven largely by CMV exposure. At a false discovery rate of 0.05, a later analysis linked around 15,000 TCR beta sequences to specific HLA alleles. A later analysis found that HLA-associated TCR beta chains were more clonally expanded and had lower generation probabilities than equally common non-associated chains. Across donors, most TCR sequences were observed very rarely, whereas some public TCRs were present in many individuals. Because HLA typing was unavailable for some donors at each locus, only the typed subset was used in association tests. It was suggested by the authors that the approach could potentially be generalized to other disease states and immunological phenotypes. The presence/absence analyses assumed that sequencing depth was roughly uniform across donors, and that assumption may not be true. According to a later analysis, parvovirus B19, influenza, CMV and Epstein-Barr virus appeared linked to several top co-occurrence clusters. The sequencing pipeline was judged likely to have produced a cluster of highly shared sequence variants as a technical artifact. In this cohort, only TCR beta chains were sequenced, and detectable features were limited by the absence of alpha or paired-chain data. The 87-base-pair reads could not distinguish some IMGT-functional V segments, including TRBV6-2 and TRBV6-3, so those segments were excluded. In a later analysis, the rate of TCR association differed among HLA loci, with DRB1 alleles having the most associated TCRs and HLA-C alleles having the fewest. The only immune exposure information available for the cohort was CMV serostatus. The earlier analysis of 587 of the donors excluded approximately 15 rarely observed V segments, including chromosome 9 orphons, because counts were too low.

Receptors were amplified or captured by the immunoSEQ multiplex PCR assay. A mixture of 60 forward primers for TCR Vbeta segments and 13 reverse primers for TCR Jbeta segments was used in the multiplex PCR. The CDR3 region of rearranged TCR beta genes was amplified from genomic DNA with a multiplex PCR assay. The amplified TCR beta libraries were sequenced on the Illumina HiSeq System as 87-base-pair reads. Per the authors' processing: In a later analysis, about 80 million unique TCR beta chains were counted across the roughly 610 repertoires, and around 10 million of these chains were shared by at least two donors. A nearest-neighbor algorithm error-corrected the raw reads and collapsed the reads into unique sequences, merging closely related sequences to remove PCR and sequencing errors. V, D and J gene segments were assigned by aligning CDR3 sequences to IMGT reference sequences. Each retained sequence needed at least a six-nucleotide match to both a V gene segment and a J gene segment. Rearrangements were called productive when the CDR3 lacked stop codons and stayed in frame with V and J; all others were non-productive. Following IMGT convention, CDR3 was defined as the stretch from the second conserved V-encoded cysteine to the conserved J-encoded phenylalanine. The earlier analysis of some 550 of the donors excluded any sequence lacking an unambiguous match to a single V gene segment. In an earlier analysis of approximately 550 of the donors, V segments were called functional above 56.7% productive rearrangements and were called segregating when the between-donor standard deviation exceeded 5%. A statistical classification framework was built to diagnose cytomegalovirus status from the catalog of TCR beta chain sequences. In a later analysis, V and J genes were assigned by comparing TCR nucleotide sequences against IMGT/GENE-DB human TR gene sequences. A later analysis assigned CDR3 sequences and most-parsimonious VDJ recombination scenarios with the TCRdist pipeline. A later analysis defined each TCR beta chain by its CDR3 amino acid sequence plus V-gene family, and excluded reads lacking a unique V-gene family. As a way to deal with suspected cross-contamination and a sequencing artifact, a later analysis dropped under 600 nucleotide sequences that were highly shared and had low generation probability. For each public chain, a later analysis derived a clonal expansion index from normalized ranks of inferred template counts within each repertoire. Generation probabilities in a later analysis came from a VDJ recombination model fitted to out-of-frame rearrangements, and those results were checked against IGoR. Hypergeometric tests were used in a later analysis to score TCR-TCR, TCR-HLA and TCR-CMV co-occurrence, with a repertoire-size bias correction applied to the TCR pairs. To estimate false discovery rates, a later analysis permuted the HLA or CMV assignments 20 times. In a later analysis, co-occurring TCRs were grouped using DBSCAN, with TCRdist sequence similarity added in when clustering inside HLA-allele-positive subsets. Co-occurrence clustering excluded repertoires with fewer than 30,000 or more than 120,000 public chains, plus five with anomalous nucleotide sharing. Imported from immuneACCESS, the table was reduced by TCRdb to in-frame sequences with V and J called. These copies leave out some clones; in studies compared against another copy, an unresolved V gene accounts for under half, and the cause of the remainder is not known. The DNA was the basis for D and trimming; V, J and clone size are from that table. This sample comprises more than 150,000 clones, around 75% of them detected only once. Around 7.7% of the sample comes from the top ten.

This TCR was recovered from a middle-aged woman in good health and CMV-seropositive. The chain joins TRBV19 to TRBJ2-5; a weak D assignment points to TRBD2 (6 bases agree). The specimen sequenced was PBMCs. CDR3 region: CASNDNGRGQETQYF. Here is the DNA: TGTGCCAGTAATGATAACGGGAGAGGGCAAGAGACCCAGTACTTC. The full variable domain, with segments outside the CDR3 supplied by the reference TRBV19 and TRBJ2-5 proteins, appears as DGGITQSPKYLFRKEGQNVTLSCEQNLNHDAMYWYRQDPGQGLRLIYYSQIVNDFQKGDIAEGYSVSREKKESFPLTVTSAQKNPTAFYLCASNDNGRGQETQYFGPGTRLLVL.